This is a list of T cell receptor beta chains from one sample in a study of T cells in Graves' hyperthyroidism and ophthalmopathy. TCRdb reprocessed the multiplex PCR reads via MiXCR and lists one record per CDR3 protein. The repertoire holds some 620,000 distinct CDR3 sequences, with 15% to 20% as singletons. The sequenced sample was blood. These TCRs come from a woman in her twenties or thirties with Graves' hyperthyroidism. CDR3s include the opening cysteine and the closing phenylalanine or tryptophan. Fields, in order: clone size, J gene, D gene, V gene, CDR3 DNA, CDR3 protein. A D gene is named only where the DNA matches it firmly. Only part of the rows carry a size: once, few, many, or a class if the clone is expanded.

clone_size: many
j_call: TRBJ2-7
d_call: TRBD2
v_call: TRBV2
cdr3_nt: TGTGCCACCGACGGCGGGAGATCCTACGAGCAGTACTTC
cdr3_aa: CATDGGRSYEQYF

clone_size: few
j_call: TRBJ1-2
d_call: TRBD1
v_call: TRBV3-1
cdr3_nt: TGTGCCAGCAGCCAATTGCCGACAGGGGTTGGAGATGGCTACACCTTC
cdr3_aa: CASSQLPTGVGDGYTF

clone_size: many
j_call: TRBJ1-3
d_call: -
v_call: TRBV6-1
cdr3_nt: TGTGCCAGCAGGTCCCAGGCTGGAAACACCATATATTTT
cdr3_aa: CASRSQAGNTIYF

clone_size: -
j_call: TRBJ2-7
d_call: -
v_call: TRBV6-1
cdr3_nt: TGTGCCAGCACCAACCCCGGTTACTACGAGCAGTACTTC
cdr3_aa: CASTNPGYYEQYF

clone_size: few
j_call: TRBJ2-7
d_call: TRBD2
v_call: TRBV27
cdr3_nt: TGTGCCAGCAGTTTGGGGACTAGCGGGTTCGAGCAGTACTTC
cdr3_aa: CASSLGTSGFEQYF

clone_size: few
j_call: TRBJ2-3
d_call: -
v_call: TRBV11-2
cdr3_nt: TGTGCCAGCAGCCCAAGCACAGATGCGCAGTATTTT
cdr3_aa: CASSPSTDAQYF

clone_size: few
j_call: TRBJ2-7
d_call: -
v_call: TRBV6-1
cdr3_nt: TGTGCCAGCAGTCGGGCCGCCCTAGGGTCCTACGAGCAGTACTTC
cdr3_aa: CASSRAALGSYEQYF

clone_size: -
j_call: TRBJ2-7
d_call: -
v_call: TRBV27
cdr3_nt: TGTGCCAGCAGTTTAGCCCGACAGTACGAGCAGTACTTC
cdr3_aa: CASSLARQYEQYF

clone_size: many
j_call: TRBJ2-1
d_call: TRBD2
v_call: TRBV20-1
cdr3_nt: TGCAGTGCACTTAGGCGCGGGAGTATCAACAATGAGCAGTTCTTC
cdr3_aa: CSALRRGSINNEQFF

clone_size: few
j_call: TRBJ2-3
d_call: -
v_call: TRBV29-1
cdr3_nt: TGCAGCGTTGCTTCGGGGTTCAGCGATACGCAGTATTTT
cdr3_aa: CSVASGFSDTQYF

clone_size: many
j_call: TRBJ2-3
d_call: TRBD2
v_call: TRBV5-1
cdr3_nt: TGCGCCAGCAGCGGCGGAGGGACTAGCTCAGATACGCAGTATTTT
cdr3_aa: CASSGGGTSSDTQYF

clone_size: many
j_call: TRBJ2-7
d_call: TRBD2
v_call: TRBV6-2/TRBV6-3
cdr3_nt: TGTGCCAGCAGGACCGGGACTACCTTATACGAGCAGTACTTC
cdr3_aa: CASRTGTTLYEQYF

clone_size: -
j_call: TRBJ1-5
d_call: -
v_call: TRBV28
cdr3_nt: TGTGCCAGCTTCGGGGCGGATCAGCCCCAGCATTTT
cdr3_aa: CASFGADQPQHF

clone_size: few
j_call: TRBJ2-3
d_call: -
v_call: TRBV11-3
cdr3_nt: TGTGCCAGCAGCTTATACCACAGGTCCACAGATACGCAGTATTTT
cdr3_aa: CASSLYHRSTDTQYF

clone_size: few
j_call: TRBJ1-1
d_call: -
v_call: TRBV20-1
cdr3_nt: TGCAGTGCTAGAGATGGATCGGGGGTAGGCGCTGAAGCTTTCTTT
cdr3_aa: CSARDGSGVGAEAFF

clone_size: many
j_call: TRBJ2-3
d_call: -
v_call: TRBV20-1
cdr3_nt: TGCAGTGCTAGTTGGGGGACGACAGATACGCAGTATTTT
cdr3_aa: CSASWGTTDTQYF

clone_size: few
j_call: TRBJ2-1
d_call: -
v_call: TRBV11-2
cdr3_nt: TGTGCCAGCAGCTTTCCTAGCGAACCCTACAATGAGCAGTTCTTC
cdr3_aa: CASSFPSEPYNEQFF

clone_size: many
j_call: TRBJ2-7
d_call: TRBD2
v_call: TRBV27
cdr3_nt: TGTGCCAGCAGTCTAACTAGCGGGATAAACTACGAGCAGTACTTC
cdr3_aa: CASSLTSGINYEQYF

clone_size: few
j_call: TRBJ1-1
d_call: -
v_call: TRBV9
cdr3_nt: TGTGCCAGCAGCGTAGGGGTAGGACAGTCTGAAGCTTTCTTT
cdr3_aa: CASSVGVGQSEAFF

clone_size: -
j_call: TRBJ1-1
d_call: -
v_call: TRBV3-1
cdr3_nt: TGTGCCAGCAGCCAAGACTACCGCAGGATGAACACTGAAGCTTTCTTT
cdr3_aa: CASSQDYRRMNTEAFF

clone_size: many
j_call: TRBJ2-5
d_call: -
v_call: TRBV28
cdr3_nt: TGTGCCAGCAGTTTGGGCAGTCAAGAGACCCAGTACTTC
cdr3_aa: CASSLGSQETQYF

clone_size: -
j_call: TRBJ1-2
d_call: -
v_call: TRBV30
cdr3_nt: TGTGCCTGGAGTGAACGACTGGTCGGTGGCTACACCTTC
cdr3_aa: CAWSERLVGGYTF

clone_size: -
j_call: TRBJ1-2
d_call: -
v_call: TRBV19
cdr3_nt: TGTGCCAGTAGTATTGCGGTAAACGATGGCTACACCTTC
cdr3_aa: CASSIAVNDGYTF

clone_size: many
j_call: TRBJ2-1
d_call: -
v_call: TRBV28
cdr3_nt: TGTGCCAGCGTGGATCGTAATGAGCAGTTCTTC
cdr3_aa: CASVDRNEQFF

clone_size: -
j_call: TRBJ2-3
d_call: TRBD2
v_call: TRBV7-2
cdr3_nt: TGTGCCAGCAGTTCGGGCTCTAGCGGCTCCACAGATACGCAGTATTTT
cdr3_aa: CASSSGSSGSTDTQYF

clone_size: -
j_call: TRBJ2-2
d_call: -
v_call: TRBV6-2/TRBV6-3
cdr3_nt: TGTGCCAGCAGTTACTCTGGGGGGAAGAGCACCGGGGAGCTGTTTTTT
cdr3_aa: CASSYSGGKSTGELFF

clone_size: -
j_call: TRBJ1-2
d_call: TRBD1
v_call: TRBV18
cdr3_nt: TGTGCCAGCTCACCATCGAGACAGGGGGCGGCTGGCTACACCTTC
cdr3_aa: CASSPSRQGAAGYTF

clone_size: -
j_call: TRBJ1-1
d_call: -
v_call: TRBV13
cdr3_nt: TGTGCCAGCAGCTCACCCTCGTCGGGGGCGCGTGCCACTGAAGCTTTCTTT
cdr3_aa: CASSSPSSGARATEAFF

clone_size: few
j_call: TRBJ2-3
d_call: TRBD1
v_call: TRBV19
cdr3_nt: TGTGCCAGTAACCAACATGGAGGACAGGGGGGTGCAGATACGCAGTATTTT
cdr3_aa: CASNQHGGQGGADTQYF

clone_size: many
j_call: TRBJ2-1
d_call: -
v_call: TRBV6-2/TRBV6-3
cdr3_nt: TGTGCCAGCGGGCGAACCCGCGGAGCCGACAATGAGCAGTTCTTC
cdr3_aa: CASGRTRGADNEQFF